The 11 T cell receptor beta chains below come from one sample, sequenced in a study of blood T cell repertoires in COVID-19. Sequencing used immunoSEQ multiplex PCR; TCRdb keeps in-frame clones, though not all of them. The sample has fewer than 350,000 clones, 80% to 95% seen once; the top ten hold 6% to 7%. Sequencing was performed on peripheral blood. The source of these receptors is a woman aged 25 to 39 with COVID-19, enrolled during active disease.

For the CDR3, the DNA is TGTGCCAGCAGCCAAGACTGGGGGCTAGCCAAAAACATTCAGTACTTC. This encodes CASSQDWGLAKNIQYF. V usage is TRBV3-1 (or the pseudogene TRBV3-2) and J usage is TRBJ2-4; D possibly corresponds to TRBD1 (6 bases). In germline, CDR1 is LGHDT, CDR2 YNNKEL (reference sequence). V was clipped by 0 bases and J by 0 bases, with 9 bases between them. This CDR3 spans 16 amino acids.

The chain joins TRBV7-9 to TRBJ2-3; D is uncertain. The CDR3 has 15 amino acids. V was trimmed by 2 bases and J by 4 bases, leaving 13 bases between them. Per germline, CDR1 SEHNR and CDR2 FQNEAQ (reference sequence). CDR3 nucleotides: TGTGCCAGCAGCTTAAAGGTGGGCCTCCCAGATACGCAGTATTTT. This gives the protein CASSLKVGLPDTQYF. The full variable domain, completed using reference TRBV7-9 and TRBJ2-3, is DTGVSQNPRHKITKRGQNVTFRCDPISEHNRLYWYRQTLGQGPEFLTYFQNEAQLEKSRLLSDRFSAERPKGSFSTLEIQRTEQGDSAMYLCASSLKVGLPDTQYFGPGTRLTVL.

The chain employs TRBV9 and TRBJ2-7, with TRBD2 identical over 14 bases. The length of the CDR3 is 16 residues. Per the germline V gene, CDR1 is SGDLS and CDR2 is YYNGEE. J was trimmed by 4 bases and V by 4 bases; bases with no gene match: 7. CDR3 bases: TGTGCCAGCAGCCGATCCGGGACTAGCGGGAGTTACGAGCAGTACTTC. Its translation is CASSRSGTSGSYEQYF.

With regard to this clone: The same CDR3 arises from other DNA sequences in this sample as well. This sequence joins TRBV27 and TRBJ1-2; D call uncertain. Trimming took 4 bases from V and 3 from J, leaving 9 bases between them. The V gene's germline CDR1 is MNHEY and CDR2 SMNVEV (reference sequence). This CDR3 comprises 13 residues. The CDR3 spells CASSYGRDYGYTF. CDR3 DNA: TGTGCCAGCAGTTATGGGAGGGACTATGGCTACACCTTC.

V and J are TRBV10-3 and TRBJ2-2; 10 bases are a match to TRBD1. CDR3 length: 14 amino acids. Trimming took 6 bases from V and 7 from J; bases not matched to a gene: 5. The germline gives CDR1 ENHRY, CDR2 SYGVKD. The CDR3 region has the DNA TGTGCCATCAGAGGACAGGGGGTGGACGGGGAGCTGTTTTTT. It yields the protein CAIRGQGVDGELFF.

The rearrangement links TRBV12-3 or TRBV12-4 to TRBJ2-2; D unclear. The CDR3 totals 13 residues. V was trimmed by 5 bases and J by 5 bases, leaving 9 bases between them. CDR3 sequence reads: CASSATRTGELFF. The CDR3 nucleotides are TGTGCCAGCAGTGCGACTCGGACCGGGGAGCTGTTTTTT.

The chain employs TRBV15 and TRBJ1-1, with 7 bases lining up with TRBD1. The CDR3 length is 12 residues. CDR1 and CDR2 (germline): LNHNV, YYDKDF (reference sequence). Trimming removed 11 bases from V and 0 bases from J; junction bases left unmatched: 3. CDR3 coding DNA: TGTGCCGCCGGGACAGTGAACACTGAAGCTTTCTTT. Its translation is CAAGTVNTEAFF. Drawing the rest from reference TRBV15 and TRBJ1-1, the complete variable domain is DAMVIQNPRYQVTQFGKPVTLSCSQTLNHNVMYWYQQKSSQAPKLLFHYYDKDFNNEADTPDNFQSRRPNTSFCFLDIRSPGLGDTAMYLCAAGTVNTEAFFGQGTRLTVV.

The chain has TRBV10-1 and TRBJ2-2; 10 positions agree with TRBD2. Germline CDR1 WNHNN, CDR2 SYGVQD (reference sequence). Trimming removed 0 bases from V and 4 bases from J; junction bases left unmatched: 8. CDR3 length equals 18 residues. The DNA of the CDR3 is TGCGCCAGCAGTGAGTCGACGGTCGGACTAGCGGTCACCGGGGAGCTGTTTTTT. This translates into CASSESTVGLAVTGELFF.

CDR3 region: CASSPRDSTDTQYF. In DNA, the CDR3 is TGTGCCAGCAGCCCGCGGGACAGCACAGATACGCAGTATTTT. This chain connects TRBV5-4 to TRBJ2-3; a weak D match, TRBD2 (6 bases). Trimming pared 4 bases from V and 0 bases from J, leaving 9 bases between. Germline V gene data show CDR1 as SGHNT and CDR2 as YYREEE (reference sequence). This CDR3 spans 14 amino acids.

For this clone: Within the sample, other DNA sequences also encode this same CDR3. V usage is TRBV30 and J usage is TRBJ1-1; tentative D call: TRBD1 (5 bases). Germline V CDR1 and CDR2: GTSNPN, SVGIG (reference sequence). Trimming left V 0 bases short and J 2 bases short, with 7 bases between. This CDR3 is built from 13 residues. CDR3 nucleotide sequence: TGTGCCTGGAGTGTAAGGGGCAACACTGAAGCTTTCTTT. Its translation is CAWSVRGNTEAFF.

The chain employs TRBV6-5 and TRBJ1-2, with 7 bases that match TRBD1. Per the germline V gene, CDR1 is MNHEY and CDR2 is SVGAGI. J lost 6 bases, V lost 6 bases, and 10 bases had no gene match. This CDR3 spans 14 amino acids. CDR3 bases: TGTGCCAGCAGCCAAAACAGGGGCGGAAATGGCTACACCTTC. It translates to CASSQNRGGNGYTF.